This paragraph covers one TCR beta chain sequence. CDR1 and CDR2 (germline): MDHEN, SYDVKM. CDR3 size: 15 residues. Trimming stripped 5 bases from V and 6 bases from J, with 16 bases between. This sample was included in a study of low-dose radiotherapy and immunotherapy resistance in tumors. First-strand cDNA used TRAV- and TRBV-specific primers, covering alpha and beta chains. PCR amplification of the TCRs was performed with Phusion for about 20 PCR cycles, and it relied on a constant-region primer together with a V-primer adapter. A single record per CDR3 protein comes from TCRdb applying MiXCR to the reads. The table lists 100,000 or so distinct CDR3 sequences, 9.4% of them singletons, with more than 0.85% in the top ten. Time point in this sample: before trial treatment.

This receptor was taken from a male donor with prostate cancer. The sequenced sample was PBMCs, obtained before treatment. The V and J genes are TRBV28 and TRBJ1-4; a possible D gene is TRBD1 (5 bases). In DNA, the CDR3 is TGTGCCAGCAGTAGCGATGGGGGAAGCTATGAAAAACTGTTTTTT. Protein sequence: CASSSDGGSYEKLFF.